The clone carrying this T cell receptor (beta chain) was counted a single time. Its antigen is as yet unknown. The data are from a study of T cells in Graves' hyperthyroidism and ophthalmopathy. Study information: Sampling of peripheral blood happened at initial diagnosis, prior to any treatment. Study conclusions and caveats: Ophthalmopathy onset followed model prediction by a median approximately 7 months.

With a duration under 2 months, the hyperthyroidism was newly diagnosed in patients aged 18 to 65. The CDR3 is made up of 14 amino acids. The germline V gene has CDR1 MNHNS and CDR2 SASEGT. V lost 5 bases to trimming and J lost 4 bases; unmatched junction nucleotides: 4. From RNA transcripts, TCR beta CDR3 regions were amplified. The HTBI primer set drove a first-round RT-PCR of the TCR CDR3. TCRdb re-analysed the multiplex PCR reads in MiXCR, keeping a single row per CDR3 protein. The sample shows around 200,000 distinct CDR3 sequences, about 18% of them seen only once. The chain joins TRBV6-1 to TRBJ1-1, with 10 bases identical to TRBD1. The source is a man in his forties or fifties with Graves' hyperthyroidism. What was sequenced was blood. CDR3 DNA sequence: TGTGCCAGCAGTAACCGGGACAGGGGCACTGAAGCTTTCTTT. Translated, it gives CASSNRDRGTEAFF.